This TCR beta chain was observed in a study of regulatory and conventional T cells in RAG deficiency. Study-wide results and caveats: Omenn syndrome and CID/AS patients had roughly 100-fold fewer unique Treg TCR beta sequences, versus approximately 9.6-fold elsewhere. Shorter CDR3s in all patient subsets; >80% Treg-Tconv overlap in Omenn.

This clone has just a few counts. Antigen specificity is unknown. Germline lookup yields CDR1 SGHDT and CDR2 YYEEEE. The CDR3 covers 15 residues. V was clipped by 3 bases and J by 5 bases; unmatched bases: 5. Blood CD4+ CD25-low CD127-high conventional T cells supplied the genomic DNA template. Profiling relied on immunoSEQ multiplex PCR, and the TCRdb table lists in-frame clones only, not all of them. The sample lists roughly 45,000 clones, over 80% occurring once. This sample was also put to use in a study of regulatory T cells. This second report adds: Primers: 52 TRBV forward and 13 TRBJ reverse. Skewed V and J usage and few unique V-J pairs marked patient repertoires, most in Tregs.

The source material was CD4+ effector T cells sorted from blood. The receptor comes from a human donor in good health. V and J are TRBV5-6 and TRBJ2-3, with 11 positions matching TRBD1. The CDR3 DNA sequence: TGTGCCAGCAGCTCCGCCGGGACAGGGGGAGATACGCAGTATTTT. This sequence encodes CASSSAGTGGDTQYF.